Following are 30 T cell receptor beta chains from one sample sequenced in a study of human T cells and chemical hapten exposure. Indicated time point: patch test 3, about 24 weeks after DPC sensitization. Treatment in this sample: therapeutic diphenylcyclopropenone sensitization with weekly scalp DPC. TCRdb fed the RACE reads into MiXCR, producing one record per CDR3 protein. This table holds 55,000 to 75,000 distinct CDR3 sequences, 9.5% to 15% found once. Specimen: whole blood, collected in connection with sensitization to the hapten diphenylcyclopropenone (DPC). The receptors were sampled from a man between 25 and 39 years old with alopecia areata. Some clones in this sample may be carry-over from other donors' samples.

This clonotype appeared many times. This rearrangement joins TRBV9 to TRBJ1-1; D is ambiguous. This CDR3 comprises 13 residues. Per germline, CDR1 SGDLS and CDR2 YYNGEE. Trimming removed 4 bases from V and 4 bases from J, with 11 bases in between. Written as DNA, the CDR3 is TGTGCCAGCAGCTTAGGCTTATCCACTGAAGCTTTCTTT. It codes for CASSLGLSTEAFF. Drawing the rest from reference TRBV9 and TRBJ1-1, the complete variable domain is DSGVTQTPKHLITATGQRVTLRCSPRSGDLSVYWYQQSLDQGLQFLIQYYNGEERAKGNILERFSAQQFPDLHSELNLSSLELGDSALYFCASSLGLSTEAFFGQGTRLTVV.

Written as DNA, the CDR3 is TGTGCCAGCAGCCAACCCGACTTTAGGGAGCAGTTCTTC. Protein sequence: CASSQPDFREQFF. The rearrangement links TRBV4-2 to TRBJ2-1, with D uncertain. The CDR3 covers 13 residues. Per the germline V gene, CDR1 is LGHNA and CDR2 is YNFKEQ. V lost 2 bases to trimming and J lost 10 bases, with 12 bases between them.

The chain carries TRBV9 and TRBJ1-2; D gene uncertain. Germline V gene data show CDR1 as SGDLS and CDR2 as YYNGEE. The CDR3 is 11 residues long. The ends were cut back, 3 bases at V and 8 bases at J, with 8 bases in the middle. The CDR3 nucleotides read TGTGCCAGCAGCGCCCTCTTAGGCTACACCTTC. Amino acid sequence: CASSALLGYTF.

This chain connects TRBV5-1 to TRBJ1-6; the D is unclear. Trimming took off 4 bases at V and 5 bases at J, with 19 bases between the two ends. The germline CDR1 and CDR2 sequences are SGHRS and YFSETQ. This CDR3 comprises 17 residues. CDR3 residues: CASSPTMPGYDNSPLHF. The DNA for the CDR3 is TGCGCCAGCAGCCCCACGATGCCGGGATATGATAATTCACCCCTCCACTTT. Complete variable domain (other parts from reference TRBV5-1 and TRBJ1-6): KAGVTQTPRYLIKTRGQQVTLSCSPISGHRSVSWYQQTPGQGLQFLFEYFSETQRNKGNFPGRFSGRQFSNSRSEMNVSTLELGDSALYLCASSPTMPGYDNSPLHFGNGTRLTVT.

This clonotype has more than one count but fewer than ten. The genes are TRBV14 and TRBJ2-1; 10 bases line up with TRBD1. Germline V gives CDR1 SGHDN, CDR2 FVKESK. Unmatched junction bases numbered 3, after V lost 4 bases and J lost 3 bases. The CDR3 loop spans 15 amino acids. Here the CDR3 reads CASSPGQGNYNEQFF. CDR3 nucleotides: TGTGCCAGCAGCCCGGGACAGGGGAACTACAATGAGCAGTTCTTC.

The V gene is TRBV28, the J gene TRBJ2-2; TRBD1 agrees at 7 bases. In germline, CDR1 is MDHEN, CDR2 SYDVKM. This CDR3 region has 13 residues. V gave up 7 bases and J gave up 1 base; unmatched junction bases: 0. CDR3 sequence: CASTGGNTGELFF. CDR3 DNA: TGTGCCAGCACAGGGGGGAACACCGGGGAGCTGTTTTTT.

The chain couples TRBV5-6 to TRBJ2-3, with TRBD2 as a possible D gene (5 bases). Germline loops: CDR1 SGHDT, CDR2 YYEEEE. The CDR3 consists of 14 residues. The V and J ends lost 3 bases and 1 base respectively, with 9 bases between them. CDR3 DNA: TGTGCCAGCAGCTCCCAGAGGGGCACAGATACGCAGTATTTT. It specifies CASSSQRGTDTQYF.

The rearrangement joins TRBV11-2 to TRBJ2-1, with no clear D. The CDR3 is 13 amino acids. Germline CDR1 SGHAT, CDR2 FQNNGV. Trimming took 3 bases from V and 5 from J, leaving 8 bases between them. This chain's CDR3 is CASSLQEHNEQFF. For the CDR3, the DNA is TGTGCCAGCAGCTTGCAGGAACACAATGAGCAGTTCTTC. Supplemented by reference TRBV11-2 and TRBJ2-1, the full variable domain reads EAGVAQSPRYKIIEKRQSVAFWCNPISGHATLYWYQQILGQGPKLLIQFQNNGVVDDSQLPKDRFSAERLKGVDSTLKIQPAKLEDSAVYLCASSLQEHNEQFFGPGTRLTVL.

The table lists this clonotype with many counts. The chain couples TRBV7-2 to TRBJ2-5; TRBD1 agrees at 7 bases. The CDR3 consists of 14 residues. Trimming at V came to 5 bases and at J to 1 base, leaving 4 bases not matched to a gene. The germline V gene encodes CDR1 SGHTA and CDR2 FQGNSA. The chain's CDR3 is CASSMGQLQETQYF. CDR3 DNA sequence: TGTGCCAGCAGCATGGGACAGCTCCAAGAGACCCAGTACTTC.

This clonotype was detected ten times or more. V and J are TRBV30 and TRBJ1-2; D is perhaps TRBD1 (6 bases). The CDR3 totals 14 residues. In germline, CDR1 is GTSNPN, CDR2 SVGIG (reference sequence). Trimming removed 2 bases from V and 2 bases from J, with 12 bases in between. CDR3: CAWSQRTVNYGYTF. The CDR3 DNA is TGTGCCTGGAGTCAAAGGACAGTCAACTATGGCTACACCTTC.

This clonotype showed up many times. The chain has TRBV25-1 and TRBJ2-3; TRBD2 agrees at 10 bases. CDR1 and CDR2 (germline): MGHDK, SYGVNS. V lost 3 bases, J lost 6 bases, and 12 bases stayed unmatched. The CDR3 has 17 residues. The CDR3 region is CASSDSPQRGGQDTQYF. In DNA form, the CDR3 reads TGTGCCAGCAGTGATAGCCCCCAGCGGGGGGGCCAGGATACGCAGTATTTT.

The gene calls are TRBV5-6 and TRBJ1-2, with TRBD1 matching over 7 bases. The V segment lost 0 bases and the J segment 7 bases; nucleotides outside the gene matches: 12. In germline, CDR1 is SGHDT, CDR2 YYEEEE. This CDR3 contains 16 residues. CDR3 nucleotides: TGTGCCAGCAGCTTGGCCGAACAGGGGAGTACTCGTGGCTACACCTTC. Amino acids: CASSLAEQGSTRGYTF.

This clonotype was counted at least ten times. This chain links TRBV5-5 with TRBJ1-1; a possible D gene is TRBD1 (6 bases). The CDR3 consists of 12 residues. The germline V gene encodes CDR1 SGHKS and CDR2 YYEKEE (reference sequence). The V and J ends lost 1 base and 6 bases respectively, with 7 bases between them. In DNA form, the CDR3 reads TGTGCCAGCAGCTTGAACAGGGCTGAAGCTTTCTTT. Its protein is CASSLNRAEAFF. Variable domain in full (rest from reference TRBV5-5 and TRBJ1-1): DAGVTQSPTHLIKTRGQQVTLRCSPISGHKSVSWYQQVLGQGPQFIFQYYEKEERGRGNFPDRFSARQFPNYSSELNVNALLLGDSALYLCASSLNRAEAFFGQGTRLTVV.

The chain employs TRBV13 and TRBJ2-7; D unclear. Trimming cost V 0 bases and J 0 bases, with 6 bases left between them. The CDR3 is 14 residues long. Germline values: CDR1 PRHDT, CDR2 FYEKMQ (reference sequence). CDR3 in amino acids: CASSLGRISYEQYF. The CDR3 nucleotides read TGTGCCAGCAGCTTAGGCCGGATCTCCTACGAGCAGTACTTC.

This chain connects TRBV24-1 to TRBJ2-5, with 10 bases matching TRBD2. The V and J ends lost 4 bases and 5 bases, in that order; junction bases with no gene match: 6. This CDR3 has 15 residues. Per germline, CDR1 KGHDR and CDR2 SFDVKD. The CDR3 loop reads CATSDAGTSVETQYF. As DNA, the CDR3 is TGTGCCACCAGTGACGCCGGGACTAGCGTTGAGACCCAGTACTTC.

This clonotype came up once. The gene calls are TRBV18 and TRBJ2-6; D is ambiguous. This CDR3 has 17 residues. From germline, CDR1 is KGHSH and CDR2 LQKENI. V lost 5 bases and J lost 0, with 14 bases in between. The CDR3 DNA follows: TGTGCCAGCTCATCACAAAGACGGAGCTCTGGGGCCAACGTCCTGACTTTC. Protein sequence: CASSSQRRSSGANVLTF.

This clonotype has ten or more counts. The chain has TRBV5-5 and TRBJ2-3; D remains ambiguous. The germline CDR1 and CDR2 sequences are SGHKS and YYEKEE (reference sequence). V lost 5 bases and J lost 4, with 14 bases in between. The CDR3 totals 14 residues. CDR3 in DNA: TGTGCCAGCAGTATCGGTGTAGCACCAGATACGCAGTATTTT. Its translation is CASSIGVAPDTQYF.

The rearrangement links TRBV6-5 to TRBJ2-7, with a possible D match to TRBD2 (5 bases). V lost 4 bases and J 4 bases, leaving 11 bases between the germline ends. The germline CDR1 and CDR2 sequences are MNHEY and SVGAGI. This CDR3 has 13 residues. In nucleotides, the CDR3 is TGTGCCAGCAGTTCAACGGGGTTTTACGAGCAGTACTTC. It yields the protein CASSSTGFYEQYF.

This clonotype was seen repeatedly, ten times or more. V usage is TRBV7-6 and J usage is TRBJ2-1; D not resolved. CDR1 is SGHVS and CDR2 is FNYEAQ in the germline V gene. The V end lost 1 base, the J end lost 6 bases, and 25 bases lay between the germline ends. CDR3 size: 19 residues. The DNA of the CDR3 is TGTGCCAGCAGCTTAGAACCCAGTGGTCGAGGCAGGTTCTTCAATGAGCAGTTCTTC. Encoded protein: CASSLEPSGRGRFFNEQFF.

This clonotype showed up many times. The V and J genes are TRBV6-5 and TRBJ1-1, with 7 bases that match TRBD1. With 0 bases clipped from V and 13 bases from J, the junction kept 11 bases outside the gene matches. The CDR3 covers 14 residues. Germline-derived CDR1 and CDR2 are MNHEY and SVGAGI. CDR3 in DNA: TGTGCCAGCAGTTACTCGAAAGGACAGGTTAGGGGTTTCTTT. It is translated as CASSYSKGQVRGFF.

This clonotype was recorded many times. The chain links TRBV7-2 to TRBJ2-2, with D possibly TRBD1 on 6 matching bases. In germline, CDR1 is SGHTA, CDR2 FQGNSA. The CDR3 consists of 16 residues. Trimming stripped 5 bases from V and 7 bases from J, with 20 bases between. The CDR3 here is CASSPSAAGVNGELFF. As DNA, the CDR3 is TGTGCCAGCAGCCCCTCCGCGGCAGGGGTGAACGGGGAGCTGTTTTTT.

This clonotype was counted ten times or more. This chain uses TRBV4-3 with TRBJ2-5, with D possibly being TRBD1 or TRBD2 (6 bases each). V gave up 1 base and J gave up 2 bases, with 14 bases separating them. The CDR3 loop spans 16 amino acids. CDR1 and CDR2 from the germline V gene are LGHNA and YSLEER. The CDR3 reads CASSQGNGGRQETQYF. The CDR3 DNA follows: TGCGCCAGCAGCCAAGGAAACGGGGGCCGGCAAGAGACCCAGTACTTC.

The gene calls are TRBV6-2 or TRBV6-3 and TRBJ2-1, with 11 bases lining up with TRBD1. V lost 4 bases, J lost 2 bases, and 10 bases stayed unmatched. Germline values: CDR1 MNHEY, CDR2 SVGEGT. The CDR3 sequence is 18 residues long. The CDR3: CASSSLRAGQGAYNEQFF. Here the CDR3 DNA reads TGTGCCAGCAGTTCTCTCAGGGCGGGACAGGGGGCCTACAATGAGCAGTTCTTC.

There are many counts of this clonotype. The chain carries TRBV5-8 and TRBJ2-3, with unresolved D. This CDR3 is built from 15 residues. Germline CDR1 is SGHTS and CDR2 is YDEGEE. Trimming pared 4 bases from V and 2 bases from J, leaving 14 bases between. CDR3 amino acids: CASSPRLVDTDTQYF. DNA for the CDR3: TGTGCCAGCAGCCCCCGGCTGGTTGACACAGATACGCAGTATTTT.

The V gene is TRBV9, the J gene TRBJ2-7; 9 nucleotides line up with TRBD1. With V trimmed by 2 bases and J by 6 bases, 6 bases remained unmatched. The CDR3 spans 14 residues. The V gene's germline CDR1 is SGDLS and CDR2 YYNGEE. CDR3 bases: TGTGCCAGCAGCGTTTGGGGGACAGGGTCCGAGCAGTACTTC. Residues: CASSVWGTGSEQYF.

This clonotype has ten or more counts. The chain is built from TRBV7-2 and TRBJ1-1; no clear D gene. Germline CDR1 SGHTA, CDR2 FQGNSA. This CDR3 region has 13 residues. V gave up 6 bases and J gave up 0 bases, with 8 bases separating them. The CDR3 nucleotides read TGTGCCAGCAGACAACCAATGAACACTGAAGCTTTCTTT. Protein product: CASRQPMNTEAFF.

This clonotype was picked up a small number of times. The J gene is TRBJ2-3, the V gene TRBV7-9; TRBD2 might be the D (5 bases). CDR1 SEHNR and CDR2 FQNEAQ come from the germline V gene (reference sequence). The CDR3 sequence is 17 residues long. Deletions cut 5 bases from V and 3 bases from J, with 21 bases between. The DNA of the CDR3 is TGTGCCAGCAGCCTCATAGCCAACCCACTAGGAACAGATACGCAGTATTTT. This codes for CASSLIANPLGTDTQYF.

The chain is built from TRBV29-1 and TRBJ1-2; D is possibly TRBD1 (6 bases). This CDR3 has 11 residues. V was pared by 7 bases and J by 5 bases, with 11 bases between. The germline CDR1 and CDR2 sequences are SQVTM and ANQGSEA. CDR3 coding DNA: TGCAGCGCGGACAGCGTTTATGGCTACACCTTC. It translates to CSADSVYGYTF.

This clonotype turned up a few times. The chain couples TRBV5-1 to TRBJ2-1; D is undetermined. Trimming left V 2 bases short and J 0 bases short, with 9 bases between. This CDR3 contains 15 residues. Germline V gene lookup returns CDR1 SGHRS and CDR2 YFSETQ. Here the CDR3 reads CASSFTDSSYNEQFF. The DNA for the CDR3 is TGCGCCAGCAGCTTCACTGATAGCTCCTACAATGAGCAGTTCTTC. The variable domain in full, completed from reference TRBV5-1 and TRBJ2-1, reads KAGVTQTPRYLIKTRGQQVTLSCSPISGHRSVSWYQQTPGQGLQFLFEYFSETQRNKGNFPGRFSGRQFSNSRSEMNVSTLELGDSALYLCASSFTDSSYNEQFFGPGTRLTVL.

The rearrangement uses TRBV6-1 and TRBJ1-1; D unclear. Germline CDR1 MNHNS, CDR2 SASEGT. This CDR3 spans 15 amino acids. V gave up 6 bases and J gave up 4 bases, with 18 bases separating them. The CDR3 region is CASSPGSGGFTEAFF. The CDR3 DNA reads as TGTGCCAGCAGCCCGGGATCCGGCGGGTTCACTGAAGCTTTCTTT.